This T cell receptor (beta chain) was sequenced during a study of blood T cell repertoires in COVID-19. Germline V gives CDR1 SGHNT, CDR2 YYREEE (reference sequence). Germline trimming cut 3 bases from V and 2 bases from J; bases unmatched to any gene: 4. The CDR3 runs 16 residues. Here immunoSEQ multiplex PCR was the method, and the copy in TCRdb shows in-frame clones only, minus some. The data hold approximately 25,000 clones, with 55% to 85% observed a single time. This chain links TRBV5-4 with TRBJ2-3; 12 bases agree with TRBD2. The sample was peripheral blood. The source is an elderly woman with acute or convalescent COVID-19. CDR3 bases: TGTGCCAGCAGCTCGCGACTAGCGGGAGTCACAGATACGCAGTATTTT. Residues: CASSSRLAGVTDTQYF.